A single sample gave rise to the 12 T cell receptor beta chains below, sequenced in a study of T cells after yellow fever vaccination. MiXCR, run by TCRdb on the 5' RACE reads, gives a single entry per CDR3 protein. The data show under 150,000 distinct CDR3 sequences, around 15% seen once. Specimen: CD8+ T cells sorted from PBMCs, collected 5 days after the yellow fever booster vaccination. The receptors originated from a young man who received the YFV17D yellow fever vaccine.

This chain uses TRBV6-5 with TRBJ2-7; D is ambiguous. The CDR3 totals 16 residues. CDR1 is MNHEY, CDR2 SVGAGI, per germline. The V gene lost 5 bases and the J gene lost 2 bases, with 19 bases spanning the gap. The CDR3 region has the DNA TGTGCCAGCAGTCCACCCCCTAGGGTTGGGGCCTACGAGCAGTACTTC. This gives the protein CASSPPPRVGAYEQYF.

CDR3 coding DNA: TGCGCGGACAGGGGGCTTGGCGGCTACACCTTC. As protein: CADRGLGGYTF. This sequence joins TRBV29-1 and TRBJ1-2; 11 positions match TRBD1. CDR3 length equals 11 residues. In germline, CDR1 is SQVTM, CDR2 ANQGSEA.

The CDR3 bases are TGTGCCAGCAGCCAGTACAACAGGGGAAATGAGCAGTTCTTC. Protein: CASSQYNRGNEQFF. The V and J genes are TRBV9 and TRBJ2-1; 7 nucleotides line up with TRBD1. With 4 bases clipped from V and 7 bases from J, the junction kept 8 bases outside the gene matches. The germline gives CDR1 SGDLS, CDR2 YYNGEE. This CDR3 comprises 14 residues. The complete variable domain, with remaining parts taken from reference TRBV9 and TRBJ2-1, reads DSGVTQTPKHLITATGQRVTLRCSPRSGDLSVYWYQQSLDQGLQFLIQYYNGEERAKGNILERFSAQQFPDLHSELNLSSLELGDSALYFCASSQYNRGNEQFFGPGTRLTVL.

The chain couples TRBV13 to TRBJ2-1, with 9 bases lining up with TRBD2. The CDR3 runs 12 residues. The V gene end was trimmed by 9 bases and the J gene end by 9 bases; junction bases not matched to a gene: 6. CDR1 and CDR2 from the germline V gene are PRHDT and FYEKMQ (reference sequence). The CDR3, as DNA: TGTGCCAGTAGCGGGGGATTATTTGAGCAGTTCTTC. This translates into CASSGGLFEQFF.

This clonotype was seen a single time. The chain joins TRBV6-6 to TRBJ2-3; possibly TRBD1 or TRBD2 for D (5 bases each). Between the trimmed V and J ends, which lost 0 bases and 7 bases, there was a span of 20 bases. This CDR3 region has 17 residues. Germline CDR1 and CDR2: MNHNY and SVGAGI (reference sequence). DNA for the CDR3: TGTGCCAGCAGTTACTCCCTCTGGGGGAATGAAGGAAATACGCAGTATTTT. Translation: CASSYSLWGNEGNTQYF.

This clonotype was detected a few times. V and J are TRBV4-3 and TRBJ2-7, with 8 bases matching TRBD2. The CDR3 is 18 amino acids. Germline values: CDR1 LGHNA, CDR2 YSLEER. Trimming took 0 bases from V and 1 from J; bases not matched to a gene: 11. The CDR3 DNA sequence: TGCGCCAGCAGCCAAGACCTATTGACTAGCGAGCTTTCCTACGAGCAGTACTTC. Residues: CASSQDLLTSELSYEQYF.

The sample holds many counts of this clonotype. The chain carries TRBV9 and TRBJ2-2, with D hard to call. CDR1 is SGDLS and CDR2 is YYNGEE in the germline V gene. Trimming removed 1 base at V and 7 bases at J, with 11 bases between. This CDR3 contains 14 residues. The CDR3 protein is CASSVFGSGGELFF. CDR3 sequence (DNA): TGTGCCAGCAGCGTATTTGGTTCCGGCGGGGAGCTGTTTTTT.

CDR3 sequence reads: CASSLGDRGSLDTEAFF. The DNA of the CDR3 is TGTGCCAGCAGCTTGGGGGACAGGGGGAGTTTGGACACTGAAGCTTTCTTT. This chain links TRBV5-4 with TRBJ1-1, with 11 bases matching TRBD1. J lost 3 bases, V lost 0 bases, and 7 bases had no gene match. The CDR3 is made up of 17 amino acids. Germline CDR1 reads SGHNT; CDR2 reads YYREEE (reference sequence). Filled out from reference TRBV5-4 and TRBJ1-1, the complete variable domain reads ETGVTQSPTHLIKTRGQQVTLRCSSQSGHNTVSWYQQALGQGPQFIFQYYREEENGRGNFPPRFSGLQFPNYSSELNVNALELDDSALYLCASSLGDRGSLDTEAFFGQGTRLTVV.

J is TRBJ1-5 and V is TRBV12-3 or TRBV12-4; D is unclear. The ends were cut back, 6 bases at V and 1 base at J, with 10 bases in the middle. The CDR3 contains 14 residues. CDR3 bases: TGTGCCAGCAGCTGTACACAGAGCAATCAGCCCCAGCATTTT. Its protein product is CASSCTQSNQPQHF.

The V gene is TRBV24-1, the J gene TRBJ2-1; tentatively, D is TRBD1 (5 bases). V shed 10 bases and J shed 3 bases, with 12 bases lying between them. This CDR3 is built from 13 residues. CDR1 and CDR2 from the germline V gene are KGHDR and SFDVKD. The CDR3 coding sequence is TGTGCCACGGGGCCAGGGCTCTACAATGAGCAGTTCTTC. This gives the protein CATGPGLYNEQFF.

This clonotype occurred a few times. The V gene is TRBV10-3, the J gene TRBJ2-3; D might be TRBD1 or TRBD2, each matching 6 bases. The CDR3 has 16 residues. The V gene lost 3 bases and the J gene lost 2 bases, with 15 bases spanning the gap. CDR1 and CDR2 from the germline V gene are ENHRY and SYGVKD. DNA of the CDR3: TGTGCCATCAGTGAACAGGGAGGAGGGGACACAGATACGCAGTATTTT. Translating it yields CAISEQGGGDTDTQYF.

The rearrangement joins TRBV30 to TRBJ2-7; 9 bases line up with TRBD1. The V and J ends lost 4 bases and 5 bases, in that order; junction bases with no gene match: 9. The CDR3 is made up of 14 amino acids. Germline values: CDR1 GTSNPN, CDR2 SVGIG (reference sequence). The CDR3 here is CAWTSTGQGDEQYF. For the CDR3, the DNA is TGTGCCTGGACTTCTACGGGACAGGGAGACGAGCAGTACTTC.